The clone carrying this T cell receptor (beta chain) has just a few counts. The data were taken from a study of blood T cell repertoires in COVID-19. As for the study in general: Acute and convalescent COVID-19 specimens originated in the United States, Italy and Spain.

Trimming at V came to 1 base and at J to 6 bases, leaving 6 bases not matched to a gene. Germline CDR1 and CDR2: SGHRS and YFSETQ. The CDR3 runs 15 residues. The protocol was immunoSEQ multiplex PCR, while the TCRdb copy is restricted to in-frame clones and leaves out a portion. Of about 140,000 clones listed, more than 70% are singletons. The V call is TRBV5-1, the J call TRBJ2-3; 9 bases match TRBD2. This receptor was taken from a woman aged 60-75 years with acute or convalescent COVID-19. Material for sequencing was peripheral blood. This CDR3 is CASSLRRGGGDTQYF. CDR3 DNA sequence: TGCGCCAGCAGCTTGCGGCGGGGGGGCGGGGATACGCAGTATTTT.